The present TCR beta chain was sequenced within a study of identical twins. All donors comprised healthy Caucasians. For this clonotype: Its cognate antigen is unknown.

Findings of the study overall: Cross-sectional statistics underpinned the conclusions; the same donors were not followed. Where beta out-of-frame sequences were concerned, excess twin sharing was weaker.

Trimming cost V 3 bases and J 7 bases; bases outside gene matches: 6. Germline CDR1 is SGHTA and CDR2 is FQGNSA. The CDR3 has 15 residues. Unique molecular identifiers were present on the cDNA, and a universal primer site came from template switching. MiXCR was run by TCRdb on the 5' RACE reads, yielding one entry per CDR3 protein. The profile covers about 240,000 distinct CDR3 sequences, with 10% to 15% appearing a single time and about 4% taken by the ten largest. These data were likewise used in another study, on yellow fever vaccine responses in identical twins.

The chain combines TRBV7-2 with TRBJ2-1; 10 nucleotides align to TRBD1. This TCR was sampled from a woman between 18 and 29 years old in good health. Sequenced: memory (CD45RO+) T cells sorted from blood. The CDR3 nucleotides are TGTGCCAGCAGCTTCCCCCGGACAGGGGGGAATGAGCAGTTCTTC. Residues: CASSFPRTGGNEQFF.